Below are 24 T cell receptor beta chains sequenced from a single sample in a study of blood T cells in healthy people across ages. The second PCR ran roughly 7 to 12 cycles with a sample-barcoded 5' primer and J-beta primers. TCRdb itself ran the 5' RACE reads through MiXCR, one entry per CDR3 protein. The repertoire includes about 1.5 million distinct CDR3 sequences, around 40% of them detected once, and 4% sits in the top ten. The specimen was blood. All receptors derive from a woman under 30 in good health.

This clonotype has ten or more counts. This chain connects TRBV7-2 to TRBJ2-3; the D gene is possibly TRBD2 (5 bases). Trimming removed 5 bases from V and 0 bases from J, with 9 bases in between. Germline assignment: CDR1 SGHTA and CDR2 FQGNSA. This CDR3 spans 14 amino acids. The CDR3 sequence: CASSASPSTDTQYF. CDR3 DNA sequence: TGTGCCAGCAGCGCTAGCCCGAGCACAGATACGCAGTATTTT.

In its sample, this clonotype was seen a few times. The genes are TRBV5-4 and TRBJ1-1, with D uncertain. V shed 1 base and J shed 7 bases, with 8 bases lying between them. The CDR3 consists of 12 residues. The germline V gene has CDR1 SGHNT and CDR2 YYREEE (reference sequence). CDR3 DNA sequence: TGTGCCAGCAGCTTGTCCCCGGGTGAAGCTTTCTTT. As protein: CASSLSPGEAFF.

The chain carries TRBV20-1 and TRBJ1-1; D is uncertain. Germline lookup yields CDR1 DFQATT and CDR2 SNEGSKA (reference sequence). V dropped 1 base and J dropped 4 bases, with 1 base sitting between them. The CDR3 has 10 residues. CDR3 DNA: TGCAGTGCTAGAGTCACTGAAGCTTTCTTT. The encoded protein is CSARVTEAFF.

J is TRBJ2-3 and V is TRBV11-2; 11 positions match TRBD2. V dropped 5 bases and J dropped 6; count of bases not matched to a gene: 7. CDR1 is SGHAT, CDR2 FQNNGV, per germline. The CDR3 consists of 15 residues. Here the CDR3 DNA reads TGTGCCAGCAGCCGAACTAGCGGGAGCTTCGATACGCAGTATTTT. Amino acid sequence: CASSRTSGSFDTQYF.

There are a few counts of this clonotype. J is TRBJ1-1 and V is TRBV10-3; D gene uncertain. There are 13 residues in the CDR3. V lost 7 bases to trimming and J lost 3 bases, with 12 bases between them. The germline V gene has CDR1 ENHRY and CDR2 SYGVKD. CDR3: CAINIDLDTEAFF. The DNA of the CDR3 is TGTGCCATCAATATTGATTTGGACACTGAAGCTTTCTTT.

This clonotype showed up just a few times. The germline gene is not matched at one end of the junction; a read error may be the cause. The chain has TRBV7-7 and TRBJ2-5, with D unclear. The CDR3 totals 14 residues. Germline V gene lookup returns CDR1 SSHAT and CDR2 FNYEAQ (reference sequence). DNA of the CDR3: TGTGCTAGCAGCTTAGCTGACGCCATGGCGACCCAGTACTTC. It is translated as CASSLADAMATQYF. The variable domain in full, with the rest retrieved from reference TRBV7-7 and TRBJ2-5, is GAGVSQSPRYKVTKRGQDVTLRCDPISSHATLYWYQQALGQGPEFLTYFNYEAQPDKSGLPSDRFSAERPEGSISTLTIQRTEQRDSAMYRCASSLADAMATQYFGPGTRLLVL.

CDR3 nucleotides: TGTGCCAGCAGCCTCGACTCTTCCAAAGCTTTCTTT. The encoded protein is CASSLDSSKAFF. V usage is TRBV7-9 and J usage is TRBJ1-1; D gene ambiguous. Germline V gene data show CDR1 as SEHNR and CDR2 as FQNEAQ (reference sequence). Trimming removed 5 bases at V and 9 bases at J, with 13 bases between. The CDR3 covers 12 residues.

V and J are TRBV12-3 or TRBV12-4 and TRBJ2-7, with D unresolved. The CDR3 runs 16 residues. V was shortened by 2 bases and J by 3 bases, with 17 bases between the two germline ends. Here the CDR3 reads CASSLSRSSLGYEQYF. CDR3 coding DNA: TGTGCCAGCAGTTTATCACGGTCCTCCCTCGGCTACGAGCAGTACTTC.

The chain couples TRBV27 to TRBJ1-4; no firm D call. The germline CDR1 and CDR2 sequences are MNHEY and SMNVEV (reference sequence). The CDR3 loop spans 15 amino acids. Trimming removed 4 bases at V and 3 bases at J, with 12 bases between. The CDR3 here is CASSSISRSNEKLFF. The CDR3 nucleotides are TGTGCCAGCAGTTCTATAAGCCGATCTAATGAAAAACTGTTTTTT.

The chain uses TRBV20-1 and TRBJ2-1; 12 bases line up with TRBD1. CDR1 and CDR2 (germline): DFQATT, SNEGSKA (reference sequence). CDR3 length equals 16 residues. Trimming took 6 bases from V and 7 from J; bases not matched to a gene: 13. The CDR3 reads CSAPHLGDRGRNEQFF. In nucleotides, the CDR3 is TGCAGTGCCCCCCACCTCGGGGACAGGGGGCGAAATGAGCAGTTCTTC.

The chain has TRBV20-1 and TRBJ2-7; 11 nucleotides agree with TRBD2. The CDR3 runs to 15 residues. The germline CDR1 and CDR2 sequences are DFQATT and SNEGSKA (reference sequence). Trimming took 0 bases from V and 7 from J; bases not matched to a gene: 8. In nucleotides, the CDR3 is TGCAGTGCTAGAGATGGACTAGCGGGCTACAATGAGCAGTACTTC. It encodes CSARDGLAGYNEQYF.

This clonotype showed up just a few times. The chain employs TRBV29-1 and TRBJ1-4; TRBD1 aligns across 10 bases. Trimming took 6 bases from V and 8 from J; bases not matched to a gene: 15. Germline V gene data show CDR1 as SQVTM and CDR2 as ANQGSEA. The CDR3 covers 16 residues. The CDR3 DNA follows: TGCAGCGTGTTAATACAGGTCCCGGGACAGGGGGAAAAACTGTTTTTT. Protein product: CSVLIQVPGQGEKLFF.

The sample holds a few counts of this clonotype. This rearrangement joins TRBV4-3 to TRBJ2-1; D remains ambiguous. The CDR3 covers 14 residues. V lost 3 bases, J lost 2 bases, and 8 bases lay in between. Germline CDR1 LGHNA, CDR2 YSLEER. CDR3 DNA: TGCGCCAGCAGCCAGCAGACGGCCTACAATGAGCAGTTCTTC. Protein sequence: CASSQQTAYNEQFF.

As for this clonotype: With a much larger clone just one base away, this may be a read error. The chain couples TRBV28 to TRBJ2-1; 9 bases are shared with TRBD2. The germline V gene encodes CDR1 MDHEN and CDR2 SYDVKM. CDR3 length equals 17 residues. J was trimmed by 8 bases and V by 3 bases; bases with no gene match: 14. The CDR3 spells CASSFLSSGRIKDEQFF. The CDR3 nucleotides are TGTGCCAGCAGTTTCTTGTCCAGCGGGAGGATCAAAGATGAGCAGTTCTTC.

This clonotype was observed a handful of times. V is TRBV20-1 and J is TRBJ2-7; D is unclear. The CDR3 has 12 amino acids. Germline values: CDR1 DFQATT, CDR2 SNEGSKA (reference sequence). Trimming cost V 8 bases and J 3 bases, with 14 bases left between them. Written as DNA, the CDR3 is TGCAGTTGCCAAGGGCAACGCTACGAGCAGTACTTC. Its translation is CSCQGQRYEQYF.

The chain couples TRBV27 to TRBJ2-7; D possibly matches TRBD1 or TRBD2 (5 bases each). Germline V CDR1 and CDR2: MNHEY, SMNVEV (reference sequence). Trimming shortened V by 1 base and J by 2 bases, and 9 bases separated the two germline ends. The CDR3 spans 14 residues. The CDR3 sequence: CASSLLGRTYEQYF. In DNA form, the CDR3 reads TGTGCCAGCAGTTTATTGGGACGGACCTACGAGCAGTACTTC.

This clonotype has at least ten counts. Compared with germline, one end of the junction differs, possibly owing to a read error. The chain recombines TRBV14 with TRBJ2-1; D might be TRBD2 (6 bases). Per germline, CDR1 SGHDN and CDR2 FVKESK. CDR3 size: 16 residues. CDR3 DNA: TGCGCCAGCAGCCAAGGTTTGCGGGGCTCCTACAATGAGCAGTTCTTC. Its protein product is CASSQGLRGSYNEQFF.

This chain uses TRBV28 with TRBJ2-1; D remains unclear. The germline V and J ends were trimmed by 6 bases and 7 bases, with 4 bases remaining between them. This CDR3 region has 10 residues. The germline V gene has CDR1 MDHEN and CDR2 SYDVKM. This chain's CDR3 is CASRRNEQFF. The CDR3 DNA reads TGTGCCAGCAGACGAAATGAGCAGTTCTTC.

The J gene is TRBJ1-1, the V gene TRBV29-1; 7 nucleotides align to TRBD1. V trimming: 5 bases; J trimming: 11 bases; junction bases outside the gene matches: 11. Germline CDR1 is SQVTM and CDR2 is ANQGSEA. The CDR3 loop spans 12 amino acids. CDR3 amino acids: CSVPGQAGLAFF. DNA of the CDR3: TGCAGCGTTCCAGGACAGGCGGGTCTTGCTTTCTTT.

As regards this clonotype: Mismatch with germline at one junction end may stem from a read error. The gene calls are TRBV12-3 or TRBV12-4 and TRBJ2-5, with 7 bases identical to TRBD1. The CDR3 contains 14 residues. The CDR3 nucleotides read TGTGCCAGCAGCGAGGGACAGCCTAAAGAGATCCAGTACTTC. It yields the protein CASSEGQPKEIQYF.

This sequence joins TRBV20-1 and TRBJ1-2; the D is unclear. Germline V gene sequence: CDR1 DFQATT, CDR2 SNEGSKA (reference sequence). Trimming pared 0 bases from V and 0 bases from J, leaving 8 bases between. The CDR3 is 14 residues long. For the CDR3, the DNA is TGCAGTGCTAGAGATCCGGCGACTAACTATGGCTACACCTTC. Encoded protein: CSARDPATNYGYTF.

This clonotype was counted between two and nine times. This rearrangement joins TRBV10-3 to TRBJ1-5; 8 bases line up with TRBD1. The CDR3 has 16 residues. With V trimmed by 3 bases and J by 0 bases, 4 bases remained unmatched. CDR1 and CDR2 (germline): ENHRY, SYGVKD. CDR3 sequence reads: CAISEKGQDSNQPQHF. As DNA, the CDR3 is TGTGCCATCAGTGAAAAGGGACAGGATAGCAATCAGCCCCAGCATTTT.

The chain links TRBV6-2 or TRBV6-3 to TRBJ2-7, with D possibly matching TRBD2 (6 bases). The CDR3 covers 14 residues. CDR1 and CDR2 from the germline V gene are MNHEY and SVGEGT. V was pared by 0 bases and J by 5 bases, with 11 bases between. CDR3 region: CASSYSSGGNEQYF. CDR3 DNA: TGTGCCAGCAGTTACTCTAGCGGAGGCAACGAGCAGTACTTC.

V and J are TRBV11-2 and TRBJ1-1; 8 positions match TRBD1. The V gene end was trimmed by 4 bases and the J gene end by 8 bases; junction bases not matched to a gene: 9. This CDR3 is built from 14 residues. CDR1 is SGHAT, CDR2 FQNNGV, per germline. The CDR3 DNA follows: TGTGCCAGCAGCTCCTTCGACAGGACAGGGGAAGCTTTCTTT. Translated, it gives CASSSFDRTGEAFF.